These 24 T cell receptor beta chains came from one sample sequenced in a study of identical twins. From the 5' RACE reads, TCRdb called clonotypes with MiXCR, one entry per CDR3 protein. The sample lists roughly 540,000 distinct CDR3 sequences; approximately 22% were seen once. This sample was also put to use in a study of T cells expressing NK-cell markers.

The sequenced sample consisted of CD4+ T cells sorted from blood. The receptors come from a young woman in good health.

This clonotype was detected ten times or more. The chain uses TRBV12-3 or TRBV12-4 and TRBJ2-1; D is undetermined. The CDR3 runs to 15 residues. The V and J ends lost 3 bases and 0 bases respectively, with 9 bases between them. CDR3 loop: CASSLRASSYNEQFF. CDR3 coding DNA: TGTGCCAGCAGTTTGAGAGCTAGCTCCTACAATGAGCAGTTCTTC.

V usage is TRBV10-3 and J usage is TRBJ2-3; D assignment may be TRBD1 or TRBD2 (5 bases each). This CDR3 is built from 15 residues. V shed 6 bases and J shed 0 bases, with 13 bases lying between them. Germline V gene sequence: CDR1 ENHRY, CDR2 SYGVKD. CDR3 loop: CAIRALGESTDTQYF. CDR3 sequence (DNA): TGTGCCATCAGAGCTTTAGGGGAGAGCACAGATACGCAGTATTTT.

The DNA of the CDR3 is TGTGCCAGCAGCAAAGACGGGAACATTCAGTACTTC. Protein: CASSKDGNIQYF. The rearrangement joins TRBV7-8 to TRBJ2-4; D unclear. This CDR3 is 12 amino acids long. Per germline, CDR1 SGHVS and CDR2 FQNEAQ. Trimming took 5 bases from V and 7 from J, leaving 9 bases between them.

This clonotype was counted only a few times. The chain combines TRBV12-3 or TRBV12-4 with TRBJ1-5; no firm D call. Trimming cost V 6 bases and J 0 bases, with 12 bases left between them. This CDR3 is built from 15 residues. CDR3 amino acids: CASSSSGSSNQPQHF. In DNA form, the CDR3 reads TGTGCCAGCAGCTCTTCAGGTTCTAGCAATCAGCCCCAGCATTTT.

V usage is TRBV30 and J usage is TRBJ1-1; weak D call: TRBD1 (5 bases). CDR3 size: 12 residues. Between the trimmed V and J ends, which lost 4 bases and 4 bases, there was a span of 10 bases. Germline V gene sequence: CDR1 GTSNPN, CDR2 SVGIG (reference sequence). The CDR3 loop is CAWTGWGTEAFF. The CDR3 region has the DNA TGTGCCTGGACAGGGTGGGGCACTGAAGCTTTCTTT.

This chain uses TRBV20-1 with TRBJ2-7, with TRBD2 matching 7 bases. V was clipped by 5 bases and J by 0 bases; unmatched bases: 4. Germline values: CDR1 DFQATT, CDR2 SNEGSKA (reference sequence). The CDR3 length is 13 residues. CDR3 loop: CSAARDYSYEQYF. CDR3 nucleotides: TGCAGTGCTGCCCGGGACTACTCCTACGAGCAGTACTTC.

The V call is TRBV7-9, the J call TRBJ1-2, with D possibly TRBD1 on 5 matching bases. V lost 2 bases and J 4 bases, leaving 11 bases between the germline ends. The CDR3 is 14 residues long. The germline V gene has CDR1 SEHNR and CDR2 FQNEAQ (reference sequence). The CDR3 loop reads CASSLMGQGYGYTF. DNA for the CDR3: TGTGCCAGCAGCTTAATGGGGCAGGGCTATGGCTACACCTTC.

This clonotype was observed a handful of times. The V gene is TRBV29-1, the J gene TRBJ1-1; a weak D match, TRBD1 (5 bases). Deletions cut 6 bases from V and 9 bases from J, with 20 bases between. Germline V gives CDR1 SQVTM, CDR2 ANQGSEA. CDR3 size: 13 residues. The CDR3 nucleotides read TGCAGCGTCTCGGGACTGATCGAAATACAAGCTTTCTTT. Translating gives CSVSGLIEIQAFF.

This clonotype has just a few counts. The rearrangement uses TRBV7-9 and TRBJ2-3, with 8 bases fitting TRBD2. The CDR3 spans 16 residues. CDR1 is SEHNR and CDR2 is FQNEAQ in the germline V gene (reference sequence). Trimming removed 5 bases from V and 1 base from J; junction bases left unmatched: 8. The CDR3 DNA reads TGTGCCAGCAGCCGTGTAATGCGGGAGGGCACAGATACGCAGTATTTT. Its translation: CASSRVMREGTDTQYF.

The rearrangement uses TRBV7-9 and TRBJ1-1, with D perhaps TRBD1 (5 bases). Germline lookup yields CDR1 SEHNR and CDR2 FQNEAQ (reference sequence). CDR3 length: 13 amino acids. V was pared by 1 base and J by 8 bases, with 11 bases between. Here the CDR3 reads CASSLVPGAEAFF. DNA of the CDR3: TGTGCCAGCAGCTTAGTCCCTGGGGCCGAAGCTTTCTTT.

V usage is TRBV18 and J usage is TRBJ2-7; D is perhaps TRBD1 or TRBD2 (6 bases each). From germline, CDR1 is KGHSH and CDR2 LQKENI. CDR3 length: 15 amino acids. Trimming took 3 bases from V and 7 from J, leaving 19 bases between them. CDR3 amino acids: CASSPGGHPSKEQYF. As DNA, the CDR3 is TGTGCCAGCTCACCGGGGGGCCACCCTAGTAAGGAGCAGTACTTC.

This clonotype was seen repeatedly, ten times or more. The J gene is TRBJ2-3, the V gene TRBV10-3; D unresolved. The CDR3 is made up of 14 amino acids. V gave up 8 bases and J gave up 0 bases, with 12 bases separating them. Germline CDR1 and CDR2: ENHRY and SYGVKD. The CDR3 sequence is CAIAREGSTDTQYF. CDR3 DNA: TGTGCCATCGCTCGTGAAGGCAGCACAGATACGCAGTATTTT.

Points on this clonotype: The junction departs from the called germline gene at one end, perhaps through a read error. V gene TRBV11-2 combines with J gene TRBJ2-3; D is uncertain. CDR1 SGHAT and CDR2 FQNNGV come from the germline V gene. This CDR3 is 15 amino acids long. The DNA of the CDR3 is TGCGCCAGCAGCTCGGGCCCTCACTTCTCAGATACGCAGTATTTT. It translates to CASSSGPHFSDTQYF.

This clonotype came up a few times. V and J are TRBV12-3 or TRBV12-4 and TRBJ2-1; D is unresolved. The CDR3 loop spans 11 amino acids. V lost 6 bases and J lost 7, with 7 bases in between. The CDR3 is CASSPMNEQFF. CDR3 coding DNA: TGTGCCAGCAGCCCAATGAATGAGCAGTTCTTC.

This clonotype was observed many times. The chain joins TRBV20-1 to TRBJ2-1; no firm D call. The germline gives CDR1 DFQATT, CDR2 SNEGSKA (reference sequence). The CDR3 totals 15 residues. V gave up 8 bases and J gave up 0 bases, with 17 bases separating them. The CDR3 coding sequence is TGCAGTCGCCGTTCAGCCCGAAGCTCCTACAATGAGCAGTTCTTC. Translating it yields CSRRSARSSYNEQFF.

This clonotype was detected only a few times. The chain combines TRBV20-1 with TRBJ2-2; TRBD2 agrees at 14 bases. The germline gives CDR1 DFQATT, CDR2 SNEGSKA (reference sequence). Unmatched junction bases numbered 3, after V lost 6 bases and J lost 6 bases. The CDR3 sequence is 14 residues long. CDR3 in amino acids: CSAGLAGGAGELFF. CDR3 coding DNA: TGCAGTGCAGGACTAGCGGGAGGAGCCGGGGAGCTGTTTTTT.

This sequence joins TRBV6-5 and TRBJ2-7; 9 bases are shared with TRBD2. This CDR3 is built from 16 residues. Germline CDR1 is MNHEY and CDR2 is SVGAGI. Trimming cost V 0 bases and J 5 bases; bases outside gene matches: 8. CDR3 nucleotide sequence: TGTGCCAGCAGTTACTCGAGGGCGGGAGGGCCTCACGAGCAGTACTTC. The encoded protein is CASSYSRAGGPHEQYF.

The V and J genes are TRBV20-1 and TRBJ2-7, with no clear D. Germline CDR1 DFQATT, CDR2 SNEGSKA (reference sequence). V lost 1 base and J lost 3, with 7 bases in between. This CDR3 spans 12 amino acids. In DNA, the CDR3 is TGCAGTGCTAGAGCCGCACGCTACGAGCAGTACTTC. Protein sequence: CSARAARYEQYF.

CDR3 DNA sequence: TGTGCCAGCAGTCGCCTATCCTTGGGGGGGGACGAGCAGTACTTC. It is translated as CASSRLSLGGDEQYF. The V call is TRBV27, the J call TRBJ2-7, with TRBD2 matching 7 bases. The J segment lost 5 bases and the V segment lost 5 bases, leaving 12 bases of the junction unmatched. Germline V gene data show CDR1 as MNHEY and CDR2 as SMNVEV (reference sequence). This CDR3 contains 15 residues.

The chain couples TRBV6-5 to TRBJ2-7; D gene unclear. V lost 6 bases to trimming and J lost 4 bases, with 7 bases between them. The CDR3 has 11 amino acids. Germline CDR1 and CDR2: MNHEY and SVGAGI. The CDR3 loop is CASRGKYEQYF. The CDR3, as DNA: TGTGCCAGCAGGGGGAAATACGAGCAGTACTTC.

This clonotype was seen a handful of times. V gene TRBV5-1 combines with J gene TRBJ2-3; 8 nucleotides align to TRBD2. Germline loops: CDR1 SGHRS, CDR2 YFSETQ. V shed 0 bases and J 4 bases; nucleotides not matched to a gene: 4. This CDR3 has 15 residues. This CDR3 reads CASSLALAGADTQYF. Here the CDR3 DNA reads TGCGCCAGCAGCTTGGCGCTAGCGGGCGCAGATACGCAGTATTTT.

This clonotype showed up just a few times. The chain is built from TRBV6-1 and TRBJ1-1; tentative D call: TRBD1 (5 bases). Per the germline V gene, CDR1 is MNHNS and CDR2 is SASEGT. The CDR3 has 13 amino acids. Trimming stripped 7 bases from V and 1 base from J, with 10 bases between. DNA of the CDR3: TGTGCCAGCACCTGGGACCGGAACACTGAAGCTTTCTTT. Translation: CASTWDRNTEAFF.

This clonotype has only a few counts. The J gene is TRBJ2-1, the V gene TRBV12-3 or TRBV12-4; 9 bases fit TRBD2. The CDR3 has 17 amino acids. V shed 1 base and J 1 base; nucleotides not matched to a gene: 5. In nucleotides, the CDR3 is TGTGCCAGCAGTTTAGGTAGCGGGAGTGGGTCCTACAATGAGCAGTTCTTC. Translation: CASSLGSGSGSYNEQFF.

The chain employs TRBV20-1 and TRBJ1-1; no clear D. The germline V gene has CDR1 DFQATT and CDR2 SNEGSKA (reference sequence). The V gene lost 3 bases and the J gene lost 3 bases, with 5 bases spanning the gap. The CDR3 length is 11 residues. This CDR3 is CSASVHTEAFF. CDR3 nucleotide sequence: TGCAGTGCTAGCGTTCACACTGAAGCTTTCTTT.